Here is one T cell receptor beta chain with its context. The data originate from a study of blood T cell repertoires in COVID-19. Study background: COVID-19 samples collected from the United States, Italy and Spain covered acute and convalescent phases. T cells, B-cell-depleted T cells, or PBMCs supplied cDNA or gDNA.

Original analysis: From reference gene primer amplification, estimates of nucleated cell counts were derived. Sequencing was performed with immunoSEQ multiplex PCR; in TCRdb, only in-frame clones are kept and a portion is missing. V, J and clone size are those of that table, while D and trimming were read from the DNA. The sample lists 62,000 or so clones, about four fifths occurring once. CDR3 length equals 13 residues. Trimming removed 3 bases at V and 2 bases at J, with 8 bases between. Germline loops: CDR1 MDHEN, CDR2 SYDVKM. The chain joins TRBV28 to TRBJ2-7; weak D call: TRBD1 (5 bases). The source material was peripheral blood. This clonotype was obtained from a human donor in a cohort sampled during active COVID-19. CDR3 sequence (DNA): TGTGCCAGCAGTTTGGGCAGGGCCTACGAGCAGTACTTC. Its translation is CASSLGRAYEQYF.